The 32 T cell receptor beta chains below all came from one sample that was sequenced in a study of CD8 T cells in Susac syndrome (dated by TCRdb to between 2019 and 2020). Receptors were amplified or captured by the immunoSEQ multiplex PCR assay. RNA was extracted using the RNeasy kit, and about 0.5 to 1 ug of the RNA was reverse transcribed with random hexamers. Using fastp at Q25 and MiXCR, TCRdb reprocessed the public reads and kept productive beta chains. Rows with a matching CDR3 protein are joined into one entry that keeps the most common DNA and genes. Here the sample has hundreds of thousands of distinct CDR3 sequences; about 82% occur a single time. The ten top clones hold around 0.2% of the sample. What was sequenced was CD8+ T cells from PBMCs. These receptors were obtained from a human donor with multiple sclerosis.

The chain is built from TRBV4-3 and TRBJ1-1; no reliable D call. In germline, CDR1 is LGHNA, CDR2 YSLEER. V lost 1 base to trimming and J lost 1 base, with 13 bases between them. CDR3 size: 16 residues. The CDR3 here is CASSQVWGGRNTEAFF. The CDR3 DNA reads as TGCGCCAGCAGCCAAGTCTGGGGAGGCCGGAACACTGAAGCTTTCTTT.

The J gene is TRBJ1-3, the V gene TRBV12-3 or TRBV12-4, with 10 bases aligning to TRBD1. The CDR3 extends over 17 amino acids. Trimming took 6 bases from V and 4 from J; bases not matched to a gene: 12. CDR3 region: CASSPGQGSLGGNTIYF. CDR3 DNA sequence: TGTGCCAGCAGCCCGGGACAGGGGAGCCTTGGGGGAAACACCATATATTTT.

The rearrangement uses TRBV6-1 and TRBJ2-6, with 7 bases aligning to TRBD1. In germline, CDR1 is MNHNS, CDR2 SASEGT. With V trimmed by 6 bases and J by 0 bases, 11 bases remained unmatched. The CDR3 totals 18 residues. DNA of the CDR3: TGTGCCAGCAGCAGTGGGACAGAGTACCACTCTGGGGCCAACGTCCTGACTTTC. It specifies CASSSGTEYHSGANVLTF.

V gene TRBV4-3 combines with J gene TRBJ1-5; the D gene is possibly TRBD1 (6 bases). CDR3 length equals 16 residues. Trimming left V 2 bases short and J 7 bases short, with 18 bases between. Germline V gene sequence: CDR1 LGHNA, CDR2 YSLEER. CDR3 residues: CASSQNRGFRGQPQHF. In DNA form, the CDR3 reads TGCGCCAGCAGCCAAAACCGGGGGTTTAGGGGGCAGCCCCAGCATTTT.

The chain employs TRBV5-4 and TRBJ2-1; no definite D call. Trimming stripped 3 bases from V and 3 bases from J, with 10 bases between. CDR3 length: 14 amino acids. Germline V CDR1 and CDR2: SGHNT, YYREEE (reference sequence). The CDR3, as DNA: TGTGCCAGCAGCTATTTAGGATACTACAATGAGCAGTTCTTC. Its translation is CASSYLGYYNEQFF.

The V and J genes are TRBV4-3 and TRBJ2-2; D is undetermined. From germline, CDR1 is LGHNA and CDR2 YSLEER. This CDR3 region has 13 residues. Deletions cut 5 bases from V and 6 bases from J, with 10 bases between. Here the CDR3 reads CASSFPGSGELFF. CDR3 DNA: TGCGCCAGCAGCTTCCCGGGTTCCGGGGAGCTGTTTTTT.

The V and J genes are TRBV6-2 or TRBV6-3 and TRBJ2-2; D perhaps matches TRBD2 (7 bases). Trimming left V 0 bases short and J 12 bases short, with 17 bases between. The CDR3 spans 15 residues. The germline CDR1 and CDR2 sequences are MNHEY and SVGEGT. CDR3 coding DNA: TGTGCCAGCAGTTACTCGAGAGGGGGGGATGGGAAGCTGTTTTTT. Its translation: CASSYSRGGDGKLFF.

This sequence joins TRBV27 and TRBJ2-2, with 10 bases matching TRBD2. This CDR3 contains 16 residues. The germline gives CDR1 MNHEY, CDR2 SMNVEV (reference sequence). The J segment lost 3 bases and the V segment lost 5 bases, leaving 6 bases of the junction unmatched. The CDR3 bases are TGTGCCAGCAGTCCCCAGACTAGCGGGTACACCGGGGAGCTGTTTTTT. Translated, it gives CASSPQTSGYTGELFF.

This clonotype has just one count. The V and J genes are TRBV20-1 and TRBJ2-1, with a possible D match to TRBD2 (6 bases). V was trimmed by 5 bases and J by 0 bases, leaving 11 bases between them. Germline assignment: CDR1 DFQATT and CDR2 SNEGSKA (reference sequence). The CDR3 runs 14 residues. This CDR3 reads CSARREHSYNEQFF. The CDR3, as DNA: TGCAGTGCTCGACGGGAGCACTCCTACAATGAGCAGTTCTTC.

The chain combines TRBV2 with TRBJ1-2; D may be TRBD1 (5 bases). Germline CDR1 reads SNHLY; CDR2 reads FYNNEI. V lost 3 bases to trimming and J lost 8 bases, with 19 bases between them. This CDR3 spans 15 amino acids. CDR3 sequence reads: CASSEGRGRVFGYTF. The DNA for the CDR3 is TGTGCCAGCAGTGAGGGGCGGGGCAGGGTCTTCGGCTACACCTTC.

J is TRBJ2-3 and V is TRBV6-1, with a weak D call TRBD2 (6 bases). V lost 8 bases, J lost 0 bases, and 12 bases lay in between. This CDR3 spans 14 amino acids. Germline-derived CDR1 and CDR2 are MNHNS and SASEGT. CDR3 sequence (DNA): TGTGCCAGCCTTAGGCGGGGCAGCACAGATACGCAGTATTTT. Amino acids: CASLRRGSTDTQYF.

The chain links TRBV27 to TRBJ2-5; D is possibly TRBD1 (5 bases). Trimming took 5 bases from V and 1 from J, leaving 11 bases between them. CDR3 length: 14 residues. The germline CDR1 and CDR2 sequences are MNHEY and SMNVEV (reference sequence). In DNA, the CDR3 is TGTGCCAGCAGTACCCGACAGAGCCAAGAGACCCAGTACTTC. The encoded protein is CASSTRQSQETQYF.

V is TRBV12-3 or TRBV12-4 and J is TRBJ1-2; D uncertain. V was cut by 9 bases and J by 4 bases, with 12 bases left in between. The CDR3 sequence is 12 residues long. The CDR3 coding sequence is TGTGCCAGTCGGGGAGGGTCCTATGGCTACACCTTC. This encodes CASRGGSYGYTF.

The chain links TRBV4-1 to TRBJ1-5; D is unclear. The V gene lost 1 base and the J gene lost 2 bases, with 9 bases spanning the gap. CDR3 length: 15 residues. Germline CDR1 MGHRA, CDR2 YSYEKL. The CDR3 loop is CASSQAGLGNQPQHF. CDR3 nucleotide sequence: TGCGCCAGCAGCCAAGCCGGGTTGGGCAATCAGCCCCAGCATTTT.

V gene TRBV4-3 combines with J gene TRBJ2-4; a weak D match, TRBD1 (6 bases). This CDR3 has 16 amino acids. Germline V lookup: CDR1 LGHNA, CDR2 YSLEER. V was trimmed by 4 bases and J by 1 base, leaving 14 bases between them. The CDR3 is CASSPTGSGAKNIQYF. The DNA for the CDR3 is TGCGCCAGCAGCCCGACAGGATCTGGGGCCAAAAACATTCAGTACTTC.

The rearrangement uses TRBV19 and TRBJ1-5; possibly TRBD1 for D (6 bases). Germline V gene lookup returns CDR1 LNHDA and CDR2 SQIVND (reference sequence). The CDR3 contains 14 residues. V was pared by 7 bases and J by 5 bases, with 15 bases between. CDR3 residues: CASNPPGAHQPQHF. The CDR3 DNA sequence: TGTGCCAGTAACCCACCGGGGGCTCATCAGCCCCAGCATTTT. Supplemented by reference TRBV19 and TRBJ1-5, the full variable domain reads DGGITQSPKYLFRKEGQNVTLSCEQNLNHDAMYWYRQDPGQGLRLIYYSQIVNDFQKGDIAEGYSVSREKKESFPLTVTSAQKNPTAFYLCASNPPGAHQPQHFGDGTRLSIL.

J is TRBJ1-1 and V is TRBV29-1, with TRBD1 identical over 10 bases. The germline V gene encodes CDR1 SQVTM and CDR2 ANQGSEA. The CDR3 extends over 13 amino acids. Losses at the gene ends were 4 bases for V and 3 bases for J; bases not matched to a gene: 2. In DNA form, the CDR3 reads TGCAGCGTTGGGGGACAGGGGTACACTGAAGCTTTCTTT. Translated, it gives CSVGGQGYTEAFF.

This chain joins TRBV4-2 and TRBJ2-5; 7 bases match TRBD2. There are 15 residues in the CDR3. Germline CDR1 LGHNA, CDR2 YNFKEQ. V dropped 0 bases and J dropped 3; count of bases not matched to a gene: 4. CDR3 DNA: TGTGCCAGCAGCCAAGACCGCCTAGCGGAAGAGACCCAGTACTTC. Protein product: CASSQDRLAEETQYF.

This clonotype is a singleton in its sample. The rearrangement uses TRBV28 and TRBJ2-3, with D maybe TRBD2 (5 bases). Trimming took 6 bases from V and 1 from J, leaving 14 bases between them. Germline V CDR1 and CDR2: MDHEN, SYDVKM. The CDR3 length is 15 residues. As DNA, the CDR3 is TGTGCCAGCAGCCAAAGCGAGGGAGGCACAGATACGCAGTATTTT. It specifies CASSQSEGGTDTQYF.

The V gene is TRBV6-5, the J gene TRBJ2-1; D unresolved. The germline V gene has CDR1 MNHEY and CDR2 SVGAGI. V was clipped by 10 bases and J by 4 bases, with 11 bases between them. This CDR3 is 12 amino acids long. CDR3 region: CATLGGYNEQFF. The CDR3 coding sequence is TGTGCCACACTGGGCGGTTACAATGAGCAGTTCTTC.

The genes are TRBV27 and TRBJ1-1, with no clear D. The germline gives CDR1 MNHEY, CDR2 SMNVEV (reference sequence). The CDR3 has 13 amino acids. Trimming cost V 8 bases and J 0 bases, with 10 bases left between them. The CDR3 loop reads CASSLFMNTEAFF. In nucleotides, the CDR3 is TGTGCCAGCTCGCTATTCATGAACACTGAAGCTTTCTTT.

This clonotype showed up just once. The chain links TRBV9 to TRBJ2-1; possible D gene TRBD1, 5 bases. Germline CDR1 and CDR2: SGDLS and YYNGEE. Deletions cut 3 bases from V and 12 bases from J, with 28 bases between. The CDR3 consists of 17 residues. CDR3: CASSGPPSSGRAVSQFF. For the CDR3, the DNA is TGTGCCAGCAGCGGCCCCCCCTCTTCTGGCAGGGCCGTGTCGCAGTTCTTC. Based on the CDR3 plus reference TRBV9 and TRBJ2-1, the full variable domain is DSGVTQTPKHLITATGQRVTLRCSPRSGDLSVYWYQQSLDQGLQFLIQYYNGEERAKGNILERFSAQQFPDLHSELNLSSLELGDSALYFCASSGPPSSGRAVSQFFGPGTRLTVL.

The V gene is TRBV7-9, the J gene TRBJ2-1; 7 bases match TRBD2. V shed 5 bases and J 6 bases; nucleotides not matched to a gene: 4. This CDR3 spans 13 amino acids. The germline gives CDR1 SEHNR, CDR2 FQNEAQ (reference sequence). The CDR3 protein is CASSGGGLNEQFF. The CDR3 bases are TGTGCCAGCAGCGGCGGGGGACTCAATGAGCAGTTCTTC.

V is TRBV11-2 and J is TRBJ1-3; 8 nucleotides match TRBD1. J gave up 0 bases and V 3 bases, and 1 base lay outside the gene matches. The CDR3 sequence is 15 residues long. Looked up from germline, CDR1 is SGHAT and CDR2 is FQNNGV. The CDR3 loop reads CASSLTGASGNTIYF. For the CDR3, the DNA is TGTGCCAGCAGCTTGACAGGGGCCTCTGGAAACACCATATATTTT.

CDR3 loop: CSALPGLAGDPRETQYF. Written as DNA, the CDR3 is TGCAGTGCACTGCCGGGACTAGCGGGAGATCCGAGAGAGACCCAGTACTTC. J is TRBJ2-5 and V is TRBV20-1; 14 bases agree with TRBD2. Germline V gene lookup returns CDR1 DFQATT and CDR2 SNEGSKA (reference sequence). V dropped 6 bases and J dropped 4; count of bases not matched to a gene: 13. The CDR3 has 17 amino acids.

The J gene is TRBJ1-4, the V gene TRBV15; 7 positions agree with TRBD1. CDR1 and CDR2 from the germline V gene are LNHNV and YYDKDF (reference sequence). This CDR3 is 16 amino acids long. J was trimmed by 5 bases and V by 3 bases; bases with no gene match: 9. The CDR3 loop reads CATSSTGTAINEKLFF. The CDR3 DNA follows: TGTGCCACCAGCAGTACTGGGACAGCTATAAATGAAAAACTGTTTTTT.

The V call is TRBV12-3 or TRBV12-4, the J call TRBJ2-6; D not certain. This CDR3 has 12 amino acids. Trimming took 8 bases from V and 10 from J, leaving 12 bases between them. This chain's CDR3 is CASPSVPNVLTF. DNA for the CDR3: TGTGCCAGCCCATCGGTACCGAACGTCCTGACTTTC.

The chain employs TRBV15 and TRBJ2-7; D remains unclear. Trimming removed 6 bases from V and 5 bases from J, with 11 bases in between. The CDR3 is made up of 12 amino acids. Germline CDR1 and CDR2: LNHNV and YYDKDF (reference sequence). In nucleotides, the CDR3 is TGTGCCACCAGTAGGTGGGTCGACGAGCAGTACTTC. This translates into CATSRWVDEQYF.

The rearrangement joins TRBV5-1 to TRBJ2-5; no reliable D call. The CDR3 has 16 residues. CDR1 and CDR2 (germline): SGHRS, YFSETQ. With 5 bases removed from V and 1 base from J, the gap between germline ends came to 18 bases. DNA for the CDR3: TGCGCCAGCAGTCGGCTTGGTACCTGGCGCCAAGAGACCCAGTACTTC. It encodes CASSRLGTWRQETQYF.

The chain carries TRBV29-1 and TRBJ1-2; tentatively, D is TRBD1 (5 bases). Germline values: CDR1 SQVTM, CDR2 ANQGSEA. V was clipped by 7 bases and J by 4 bases, with 10 bases between them. This CDR3 spans 11 amino acids. For the CDR3, the DNA is TGCAGCGCCGGGGACCTCTATGGCTACACCTTC. Protein product: CSAGDLYGYTF.

J is TRBJ1-4 and V is TRBV29-1; a possible D gene is TRBD1 (6 bases). CDR3 length equals 17 residues. The germline gives CDR1 SQVTM, CDR2 ANQGSEA. V was clipped by 7 bases and J by 2 bases, with 23 bases between them. CDR3 bases: TGCAGCGCCATCTCGTTCGTTACGGGGGCCACTAATGAAAAACTGTTTTTT. Protein: CSAISFVTGATNEKLFF.

CDR3 sequence (DNA): TGTGCCAGCAGTTCCTGGCCAGAGTTGGGGACCGGGGAGCTGTTTTTT. As protein: CASSSWPELGTGELFF. This chain links TRBV6-5 with TRBJ2-2; D is uncertain. Germline V gene data show CDR1 as MNHEY and CDR2 as SVGAGI. V dropped 4 bases and J dropped 5 bases, with 17 bases sitting between them. The CDR3 sequence is 16 residues long.